A single sample gave rise to the 16 T cell receptor beta chains below, sequenced in a study of T cell responses to AZD1222 COVID-19 vaccine. The assay was immunoSEQ multiplex PCR, and TCRdb's table has in-frame clones only and misses some. Found here are roughly 150,000 clones, 90% of them singletons; the top ten hold approximately 5.9%. The input for sequencing was peripheral blood, taken 28 days after the second AZD1222 dose. Receptor source: an adult who received the AZD1222 COVID-19 vaccine.

This chain uses TRBV28 with TRBJ1-4; TRBD1 agrees at 8 bases. From germline, CDR1 is MDHEN and CDR2 SYDVKM. The V gene end was trimmed by 6 bases and the J gene end by 1 base; junction bases not matched to a gene: 1. The CDR3 has 14 residues. In DNA form, the CDR3 reads TGTGCCAGCAGCACAGGGGGAACTAATGAAAAACTGTTTTTT. This gives the protein CASSTGGTNEKLFF.

The chain uses TRBV13 and TRBJ2-7; D gene ambiguous. The V gene's germline CDR1 is PRHDT and CDR2 FYEKMQ (reference sequence). V lost 0 bases to trimming and J lost 7 bases, with 7 bases between them. The CDR3 consists of 12 residues. CDR3 sequence reads: CASSLGVREQYF. The CDR3 region has the DNA TGTGCCAGCAGCTTAGGGGTACGGGAGCAGTACTTC.

The rearrangement joins TRBV30 to TRBJ2-6; tentative D call: TRBD1 (6 bases). Trimming pared 3 bases from V and 2 bases from J, leaving 11 bases between. The CDR3 has 15 amino acids. In germline, CDR1 is GTSNPN, CDR2 SVGIG (reference sequence). CDR3 region: CAWSLGHAGANVLTF. The CDR3 coding sequence is TGTGCCTGGAGCCTGGGACATGCTGGGGCCAACGTCCTGACTTTC. Variable domain in full (rest from reference TRBV30 and TRBJ2-6): SQTIHQWPATLVQPVGSPLSLECTVEGTSNPNLYWYRQAAGRGLQLLFYSVGIGQISSEVPQNLSASRPQDRQFILSSKKLLLSDSGFYLCAWSLGHAGANVLTFGAGSRLTVL.

V and J are TRBV4-3 and TRBJ2-7; TRBD1 might be the D (5 bases). The CDR3 length is 15 residues. V shed 4 bases and J shed 5 bases, with 18 bases lying between them. Germline CDR1 reads LGHNA; CDR2 reads YSLEER. DNA for the CDR3: TGCGCCAGCAGCCGAGAGCAGGGTGGGAACCACGAGCAGTACTTC. This gives the protein CASSREQGGNHEQYF.

The chain joins TRBV29-1 to TRBJ1-4, with D possibly TRBD1 on 6 matching bases. The germline V gene encodes CDR1 SQVTM and CDR2 ANQGSEA. The CDR3 consists of 14 residues. Trimming cost V 5 bases and J 4 bases, with 14 bases left between them. In DNA form, the CDR3 reads TGCAGCGTTCACCTAACAGGGAATAATGAAAAACTGTTTTTT. It specifies CSVHLTGNNEKLFF.

This sequence joins TRBV29-1 and TRBJ1-2; no clear D gene. Trimming shortened V by 5 bases and J by 7 bases, and 14 bases separated the two germline ends. CDR1 is SQVTM and CDR2 is ANQGSEA in the germline V gene. The CDR3 is 12 residues long. The CDR3 coding sequence is TGCAGCGTTCCAACGTCCACGGGTGGCTACACCTTC. Its protein product is CSVPTSTGGYTF.

V is TRBV4-2 and J is TRBJ2-1; 10 bases align to TRBD2. The CDR3 is 16 residues long. Germline loops: CDR1 LGHNA, CDR2 YNFKEQ. V shed 5 bases, J shed 6 bases, and the junction held 10 bases outside the gene matches. CDR3 sequence: CASSLVAGGPPNEQFF. The CDR3 coding sequence is TGTGCCAGCAGCTTAGTAGCGGGAGGCCCACCCAATGAGCAGTTCTTC.

The chain employs TRBV7-9 and TRBJ1-2, with D unresolved. The V gene lost 1 base and the J gene lost 7 bases, with 10 bases spanning the gap. The germline CDR1 and CDR2 sequences are SEHNR and FQNEAQ (reference sequence). The CDR3 covers 13 residues. The CDR3 nucleotides read TGTGCCAGCAGCTTAGAGGGAAGGACTGGCTACACCTTC. Translation: CASSLEGRTGYTF.

The rearrangement uses TRBV28 and TRBJ1-2; tentative D call: TRBD1 (6 bases). The CDR3 length is 15 residues. The V end was cut by 5 bases, the J end by 0 bases, with 13 bases between. The germline V gene encodes CDR1 MDHEN and CDR2 SYDVKM. This chain's CDR3 is CASSPPGHSNYGYTF. In nucleotides, the CDR3 is TGTGCCAGCAGTCCCCCGGGACACTCTAACTATGGCTACACCTTC.

The chain uses TRBV3-1 (or the pseudogene TRBV3-2) and TRBJ1-4; 8 bases line up with TRBD1. J gave up 2 bases and V 4 bases, and 3 bases lay outside the gene matches. The germline V gene has CDR1 LGHDT and CDR2 YNNKEL (reference sequence). This CDR3 has 15 amino acids. For the CDR3, the DNA is TGTGCCAGCAGCCCCTGGACAGGGACTAATGAAAAACTGTTTTTT. Protein sequence: CASSPWTGTNEKLFF.

This rearrangement joins TRBV27 to TRBJ2-5; D call uncertain. V was pared by 3 bases and J by 3 bases, with 8 bases between. The CDR3 runs 13 residues. Germline values: CDR1 MNHEY, CDR2 SMNVEV (reference sequence). The CDR3 here is CASSFLGEETQYF. CDR3 DNA: TGTGCCAGCAGTTTTCTGGGCGAAGAGACCCAGTACTTC.

This chain links TRBV6-4 with TRBJ2-1; 10 bases match TRBD2. CDR1 is MRHNA and CDR2 is SNTAGT in the germline V gene. J was trimmed by 3 bases and V by 10 bases; bases with no gene match: 6. The CDR3 consists of 14 residues. The CDR3 bases are TGTGCCAATAGAGCGGGAGGGATCTACAATGAGCAGTTCTTC. Translation gives CANRAGGIYNEQFF.

This chain links TRBV24-1 with TRBJ2-2; 7 nucleotides align to TRBD2. Germline trimming cut 9 bases from V and 1 base from J; bases unmatched to any gene: 1. The CDR3 has 13 amino acids. Per the germline V gene, CDR1 is KGHDR and CDR2 is SFDVKD. The CDR3 reads CATGGVNTGELFF. The CDR3 region has the DNA TGTGCCACCGGGGGGGTGAACACCGGGGAGCTGTTTTTT.

The chain is built from TRBV28 and TRBJ1-3; TRBD1 matches 7 bases. The CDR3 runs to 15 residues. The trim removed 4 bases at V and 6 bases at J, leaving 9 bases unmatched. Per germline, CDR1 MDHEN and CDR2 SYDVKM. In nucleotides, the CDR3 is TGTGCCAGCAGTTCGGGTGACAGGGCCGTAAACACCATATATTTT. Translated, it gives CASSSGDRAVNTIYF.

The gene calls are TRBV24-1 and TRBJ2-5; unclear D gene. Germline V gives CDR1 KGHDR, CDR2 SFDVKD. The CDR3 extends over 15 amino acids. Trimming removed 3 bases from V and 0 bases from J, with 10 bases in between. The CDR3 DNA reads TGTGCCACCAGTGATCCCCAGCGACACCAAGAGACCCAGTACTTC. This gives the protein CATSDPQRHQETQYF.

This sequence joins TRBV11-3 and TRBJ1-1; no clear D. There are 14 residues in the CDR3. Germline loops: CDR1 SGHNT, CDR2 YENEEA. V lost 4 bases, J lost 1 base, and 10 bases lay in between. CDR3 protein: CASSSNGGNTEAFF. The CDR3 coding sequence is TGTGCCAGCAGCTCCAACGGCGGGAACACTGAAGCTTTCTTT.